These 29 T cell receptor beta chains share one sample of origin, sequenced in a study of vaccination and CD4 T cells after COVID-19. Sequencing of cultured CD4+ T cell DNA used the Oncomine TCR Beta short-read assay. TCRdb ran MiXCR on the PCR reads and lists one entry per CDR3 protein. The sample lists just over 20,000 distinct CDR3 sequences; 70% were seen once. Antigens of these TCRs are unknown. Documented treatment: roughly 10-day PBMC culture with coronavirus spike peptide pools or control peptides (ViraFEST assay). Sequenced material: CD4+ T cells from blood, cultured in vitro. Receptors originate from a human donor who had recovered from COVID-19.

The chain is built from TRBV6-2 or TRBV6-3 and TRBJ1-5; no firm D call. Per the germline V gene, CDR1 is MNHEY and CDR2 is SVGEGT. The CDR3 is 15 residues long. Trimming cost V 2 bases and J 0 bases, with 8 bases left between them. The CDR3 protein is CASSYDKYSNQPQHF. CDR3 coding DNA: TGTGCCAGCAGTTACGACAAGTATAGCAATCAGCCCCAGCATTTT.

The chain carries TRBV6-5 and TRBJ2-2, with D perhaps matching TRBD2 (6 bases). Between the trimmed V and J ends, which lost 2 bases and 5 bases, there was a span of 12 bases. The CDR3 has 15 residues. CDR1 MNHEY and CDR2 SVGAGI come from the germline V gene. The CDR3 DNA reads TGTGCCAGCAGTTACGGGGCGGGGCAGACCGGGGAGCTGTTTTTT. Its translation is CASSYGAGQTGELFF.

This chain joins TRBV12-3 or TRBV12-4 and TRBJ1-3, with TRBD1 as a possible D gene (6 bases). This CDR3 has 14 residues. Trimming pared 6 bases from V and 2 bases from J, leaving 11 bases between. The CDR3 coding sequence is TGTGCCAGCAGCCACGGGACACCTGGAAACACCATATATTTT. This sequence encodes CASSHGTPGNTIYF.

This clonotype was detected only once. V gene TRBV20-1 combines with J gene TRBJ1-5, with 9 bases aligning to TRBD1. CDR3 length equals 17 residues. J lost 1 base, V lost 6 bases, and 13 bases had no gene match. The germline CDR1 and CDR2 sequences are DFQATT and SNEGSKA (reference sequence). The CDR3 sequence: CSAPPGQGDLSNQPQHF. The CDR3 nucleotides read TGCAGTGCGCCTCCGGGACAGGGTGACTTGAGCAATCAGCCCCAGCATTTT.

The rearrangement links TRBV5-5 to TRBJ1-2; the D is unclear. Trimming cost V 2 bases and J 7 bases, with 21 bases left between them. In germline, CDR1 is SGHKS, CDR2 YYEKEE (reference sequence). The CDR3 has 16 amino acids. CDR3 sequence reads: CASSFSPVQRVFGYTF. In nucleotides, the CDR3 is TGTGCCAGCAGCTTTAGTCCGGTCCAGAGGGTCTTTGGCTACACCTTC.

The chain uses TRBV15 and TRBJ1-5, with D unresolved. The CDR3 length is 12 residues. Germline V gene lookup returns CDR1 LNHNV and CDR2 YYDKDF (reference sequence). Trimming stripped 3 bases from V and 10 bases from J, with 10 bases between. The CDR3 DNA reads TGTGCCACCAGCAGGGTACAAGATCCCCAGCATTTT. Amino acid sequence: CATSRVQDPQHF.

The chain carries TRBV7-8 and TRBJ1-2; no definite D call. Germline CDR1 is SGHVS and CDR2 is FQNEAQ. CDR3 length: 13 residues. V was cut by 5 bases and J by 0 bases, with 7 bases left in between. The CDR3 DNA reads TGTGCCAGCAGCGTGACCACTAACTATGGCTACACCTTC. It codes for CASSVTTNYGYTF.

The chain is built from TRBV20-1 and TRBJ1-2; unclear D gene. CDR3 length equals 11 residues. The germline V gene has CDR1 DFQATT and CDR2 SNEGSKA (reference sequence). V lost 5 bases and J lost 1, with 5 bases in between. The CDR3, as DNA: TGCAGTGCTGGTCATAACTATGGCTACACCTTC. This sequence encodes CSAGHNYGYTF.

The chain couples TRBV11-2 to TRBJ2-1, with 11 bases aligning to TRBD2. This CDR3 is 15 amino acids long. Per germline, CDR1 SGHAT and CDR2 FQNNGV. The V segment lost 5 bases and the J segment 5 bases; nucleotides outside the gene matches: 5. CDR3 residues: CASSNSGRENNEQFF. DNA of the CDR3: TGTGCCAGCAGCAATAGCGGGAGGGAAAACAATGAGCAGTTCTTC.

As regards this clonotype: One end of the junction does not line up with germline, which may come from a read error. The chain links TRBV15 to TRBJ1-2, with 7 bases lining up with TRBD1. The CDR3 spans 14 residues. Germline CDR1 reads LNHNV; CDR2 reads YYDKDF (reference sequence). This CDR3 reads CAASRAGQPYGYTF. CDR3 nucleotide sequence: TGTGCCGCCAGCAGAGCGGGACAGCCCTATGGCTACACCTTC. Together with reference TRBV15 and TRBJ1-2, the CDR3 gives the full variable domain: DAMVIQNPRYQVTQFGKPVTLSCSQTLNHNVMYWYQQKSSQAPKLLFHYYDKDFNNEADTPDNFQSRRPNTSFCFLDIRSPGLGDTAMYLCAASRAGQPYGYTFGSGTRLTVV.

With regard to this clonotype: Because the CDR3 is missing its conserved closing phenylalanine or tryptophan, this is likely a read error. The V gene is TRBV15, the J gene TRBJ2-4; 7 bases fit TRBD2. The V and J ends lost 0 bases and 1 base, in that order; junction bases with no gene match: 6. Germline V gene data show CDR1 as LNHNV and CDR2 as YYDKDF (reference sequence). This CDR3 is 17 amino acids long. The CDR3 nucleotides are TGTGCCACCAGCAGAGATCTCGGGGGAGGGGCCAAAAACATTCAGTACCTC. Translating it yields CATSRDLGGGAKNIQYL.

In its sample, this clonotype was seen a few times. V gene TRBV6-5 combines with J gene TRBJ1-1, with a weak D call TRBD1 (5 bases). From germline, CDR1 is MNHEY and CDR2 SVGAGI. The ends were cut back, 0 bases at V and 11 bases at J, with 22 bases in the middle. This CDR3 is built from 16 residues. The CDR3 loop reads CASSYSWISQDQPAFF. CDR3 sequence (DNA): TGTGCCAGCAGTTACTCGTGGATATCACAGGACCAACCGGCTTTCTTT.

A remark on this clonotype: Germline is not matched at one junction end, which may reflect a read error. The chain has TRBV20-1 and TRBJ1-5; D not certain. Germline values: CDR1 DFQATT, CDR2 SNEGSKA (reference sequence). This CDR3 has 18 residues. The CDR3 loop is CSAGELVTSWAINQPQHF. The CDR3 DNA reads TGCAGTGCTGGAGAGTTGGTGACCTCCTGGGCGATAAATCAGCCCCAGCATTTT.

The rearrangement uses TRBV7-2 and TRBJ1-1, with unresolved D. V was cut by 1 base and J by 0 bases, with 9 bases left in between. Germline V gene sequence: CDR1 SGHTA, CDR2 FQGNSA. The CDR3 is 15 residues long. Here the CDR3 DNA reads TGTGCCAGCAGCTTAGTAGGCAGCATGAACACTGAAGCTTTCTTT. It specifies CASSLVGSMNTEAFF.

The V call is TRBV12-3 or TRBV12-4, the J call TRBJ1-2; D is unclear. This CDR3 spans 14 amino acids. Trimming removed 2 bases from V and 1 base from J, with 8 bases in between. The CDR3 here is CASSLLRFNYGYTF. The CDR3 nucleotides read TGTGCCAGCAGTTTACTCCGCTTTAACTATGGCTACACCTTC.

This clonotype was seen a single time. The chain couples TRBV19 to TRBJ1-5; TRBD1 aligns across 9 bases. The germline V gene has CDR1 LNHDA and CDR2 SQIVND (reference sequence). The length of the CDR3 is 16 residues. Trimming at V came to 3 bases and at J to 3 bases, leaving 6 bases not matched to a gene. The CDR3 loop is CASSIRGQGNNQPQHF. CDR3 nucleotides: TGTGCCAGTAGTATTAGGGGACAGGGTAACAATCAGCCCCAGCATTTT.

The CDR3 DNA is TGCAGCGGTTTCCCGGGACTCAAGGGCGGCTACACCTTC. The encoded protein is CSGFPGLKGGYTF. The rearrangement joins TRBV29-1 to TRBJ1-2, with a tentative D call TRBD1 (5 bases). The CDR3 runs 13 residues. Per the germline V gene, CDR1 is SQVTM and CDR2 is ANQGSEA. Trimming removed 7 bases at V and 8 bases at J, with 20 bases between.

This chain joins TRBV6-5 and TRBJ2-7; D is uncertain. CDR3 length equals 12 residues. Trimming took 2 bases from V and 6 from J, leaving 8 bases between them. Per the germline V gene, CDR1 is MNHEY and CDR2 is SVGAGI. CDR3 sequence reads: CASSYRSLEQYF. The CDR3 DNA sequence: TGTGCCAGCAGTTACAGATCCCTCGAGCAGTACTTC.

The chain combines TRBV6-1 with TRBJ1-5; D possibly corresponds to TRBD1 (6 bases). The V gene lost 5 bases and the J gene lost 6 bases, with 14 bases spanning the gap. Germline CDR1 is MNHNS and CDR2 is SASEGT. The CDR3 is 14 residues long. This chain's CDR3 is CASSPGGGLQPQHF. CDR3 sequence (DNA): TGTGCCAGCAGTCCCGGTGGGGGCCTTCAGCCCCAGCATTTT.

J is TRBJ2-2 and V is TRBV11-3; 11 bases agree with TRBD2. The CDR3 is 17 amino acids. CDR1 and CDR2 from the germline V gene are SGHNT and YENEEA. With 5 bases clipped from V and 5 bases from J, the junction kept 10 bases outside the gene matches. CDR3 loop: CASSGRRGLADTGELFF. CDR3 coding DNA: TGTGCCAGCAGCGGAAGACGGGGACTAGCGGATACCGGGGAGCTGTTTTTT.

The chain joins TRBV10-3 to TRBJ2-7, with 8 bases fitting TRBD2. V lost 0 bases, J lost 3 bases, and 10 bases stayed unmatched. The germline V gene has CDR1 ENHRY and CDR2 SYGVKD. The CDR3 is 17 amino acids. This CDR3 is CAISESSTGGKYYEQYF. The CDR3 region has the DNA TGTGCCATCAGTGAGTCGTCGACGGGAGGGAAATACTACGAGCAGTACTTC.

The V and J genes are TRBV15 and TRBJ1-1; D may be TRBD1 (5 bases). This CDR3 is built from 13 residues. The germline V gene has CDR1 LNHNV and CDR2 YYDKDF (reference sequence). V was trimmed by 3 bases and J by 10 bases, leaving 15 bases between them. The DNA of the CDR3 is TGTGCCACCAGCAGTAAGGGGCCGGGAGGAGCTTTCTTT. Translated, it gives CATSSKGPGGAFF.

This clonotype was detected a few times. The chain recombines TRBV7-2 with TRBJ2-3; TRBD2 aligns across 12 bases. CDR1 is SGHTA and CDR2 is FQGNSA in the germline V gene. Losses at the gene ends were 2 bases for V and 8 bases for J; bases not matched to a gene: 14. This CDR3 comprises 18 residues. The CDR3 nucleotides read TGTGCCAGCAGCTTACTCCCCTTACTAGCGGGAGGCTCGAGTACGCAGTATTTT. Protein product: CASSLLPLLAGGSSTQYF.

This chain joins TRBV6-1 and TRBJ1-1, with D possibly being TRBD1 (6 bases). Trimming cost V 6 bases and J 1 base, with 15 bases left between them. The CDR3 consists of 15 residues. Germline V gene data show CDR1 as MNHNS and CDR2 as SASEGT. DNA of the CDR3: TGTGCCAGCAGGGGACAACTTGTAGGGAACACTGAAGCTTTCTTT. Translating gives CASRGQLVGNTEAFF.

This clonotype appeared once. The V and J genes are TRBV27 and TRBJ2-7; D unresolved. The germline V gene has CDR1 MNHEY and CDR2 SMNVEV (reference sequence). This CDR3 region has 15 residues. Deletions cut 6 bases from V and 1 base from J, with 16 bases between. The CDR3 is CASSLRRTVSYEQYF. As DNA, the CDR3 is TGTGCCAGCAGCCTTCGGCGGACGGTGTCCTACGAGCAGTACTTC.

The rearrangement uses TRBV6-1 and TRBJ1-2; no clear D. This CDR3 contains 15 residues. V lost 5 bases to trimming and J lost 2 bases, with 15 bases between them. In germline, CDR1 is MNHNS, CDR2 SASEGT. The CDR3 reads CASSPTSGSNYGYTF. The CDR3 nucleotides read TGTGCCAGCAGTCCAACTTCCGGGAGCAACTATGGCTACACCTTC.

This chain's CDR3 is CSAGGTSGRGRTGELFF. In DNA, the CDR3 is TGCAGTGCCGGGGGGACTAGCGGGAGGGGAAGAACCGGGGAGCTGTTTTTT. The J gene is TRBJ2-2, the V gene TRBV20-1, with 16 positions matching TRBD2. V shed 6 bases, J shed 5 bases, and the junction held 9 bases outside the gene matches. The CDR3 runs 17 residues. Germline CDR1 and CDR2: DFQATT and SNEGSKA (reference sequence).

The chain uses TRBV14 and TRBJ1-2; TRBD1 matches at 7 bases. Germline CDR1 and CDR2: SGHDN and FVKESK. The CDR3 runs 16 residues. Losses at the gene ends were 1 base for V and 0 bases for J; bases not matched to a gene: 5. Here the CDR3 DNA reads TGTGCCAGCAGCCAAGCCCGGACAGGAGCTAACTATGGCTACACCTTC. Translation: CASSQARTGANYGYTF.

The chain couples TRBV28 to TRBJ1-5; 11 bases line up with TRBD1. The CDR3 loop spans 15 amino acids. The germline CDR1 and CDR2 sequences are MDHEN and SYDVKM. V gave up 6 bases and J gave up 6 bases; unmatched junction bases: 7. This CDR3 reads CASRMPGQGVQPQHF. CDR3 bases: TGTGCCAGCAGAATGCCGGGACAGGGGGTTCAGCCCCAGCATTTT.